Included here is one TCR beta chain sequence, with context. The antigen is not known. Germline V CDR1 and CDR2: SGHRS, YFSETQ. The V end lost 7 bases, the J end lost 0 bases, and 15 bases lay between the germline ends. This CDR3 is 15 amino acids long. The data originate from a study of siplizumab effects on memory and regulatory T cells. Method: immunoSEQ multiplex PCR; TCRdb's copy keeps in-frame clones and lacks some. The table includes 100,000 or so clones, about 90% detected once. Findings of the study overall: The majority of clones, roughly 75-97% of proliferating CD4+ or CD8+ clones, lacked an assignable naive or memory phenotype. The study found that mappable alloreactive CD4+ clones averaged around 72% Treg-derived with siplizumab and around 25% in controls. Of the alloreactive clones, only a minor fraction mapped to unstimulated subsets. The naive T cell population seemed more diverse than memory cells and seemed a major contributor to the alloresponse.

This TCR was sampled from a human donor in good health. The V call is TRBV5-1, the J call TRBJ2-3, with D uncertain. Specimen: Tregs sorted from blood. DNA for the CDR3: TGCGCCAGCCGGACGGCCGTCACTAGCACAGATACGCAGTATTTT. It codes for CASRTAVTSTDTQYF.